This T cell receptor (beta chain) was observed in a study of blood T cell repertoires in COVID-19. Study-wide context: Italy, Spain and the United States were the sources of the convalescent and acute COVID-19 samples. In each case, the material was cDNA or gDNA derived from T cells, B-cell-depleted T cells, or PBMCs.

This CDR3 comprises 15 residues. With V trimmed by 7 bases and J by 0 bases, 6 bases remained unmatched. Germline V gene lookup returns CDR1 LNHDA and CDR2 SQIVND (reference sequence). Original analysis: Estimated nucleated cell counts came from reference gene primer amplification. Libraries were prepared by immunoSEQ multiplex PCR; TCRdb keeps only in-frame clonotypes and omits some of them. V, J and clone size are those of that table, while D and trimming were read from the DNA. Here the sample spans 150,000 or so clones, 85% to 90% being singletons. The receptor was isolated from a woman aged 70 to 79 with acute or convalescent COVID-19. The specimen was peripheral blood. V gene TRBV19 combines with J gene TRBJ1-1; 9 bases agree with TRBD1. CDR3 DNA: TGTGCCAGTACCCTGGGGACAGGGATGAACACTGAAGCTTTCTTT. This gives the protein CASTLGTGMNTEAFF.